This T cell receptor beta chain was found in a study of cytomegalovirus exposure and HLA in healthy donors. Turning to the study itself: Findings of an earlier analysis included roughly 120 million unique TCR beta sequences from 190 million or so T cells. Caucasian-associated ancestry cluster membership applied to less than 85% of 300 to 450 genotyped donors.

Findings of the study overall: A later analysis found common viral pathogens apparently linked to several of the most significant clusters.

Per the germline V gene, CDR1 is MGHRA and CDR2 is YSYEKL. The CDR3 contains 15 residues. Trimming cost V 1 base and J 5 bases, with 14 bases left between them. It was with 60 Vbeta and 13 Jbeta primers that the PCR ran. Clones were read by immunoSEQ multiplex PCR, and TCRdb kept only the in-frame ones, dropping some. The data show over 150,000 clones, with around 73% seen just once and about 2.8% held by the top ten. With respect to this clone: The antigen is unknown.

Sequenced sample: PBMCs. This chain links TRBV4-1 with TRBJ2-5, with D possibly matching TRBD2 (6 bases). The TCR comes from a woman aged 25 to 39 in good health and CMV-seronegative. The CDR3: CASSQGGRPGETQYF. The CDR3 DNA follows: TGCGCCAGCAGCCAAGGAGGGAGGCCAGGGGAGACCCAGTACTTC.